The next 10 T cell receptor beta chains were all read from a single sample in a study of vaccination and CD4 T cells after COVID-19. The antigens of these receptors remain unknown. The Oncomine TCR Beta short-read assay sequenced DNA from cultured CD4+ T cells. One entry per CDR3 protein results from TCRdb running MiXCR on the PCR reads. Found here are tens of thousands of distinct CDR3 sequences, less than 35% of them singletons; the top ten hold about an eighth. This sample's time point: late sampling 161 to 241 days after vaccination in a few convalescent patients. Treatment reported: roughly 11-day PBMC culture with coronavirus spike peptide pools or control peptides (ViraFEST assay). Sequencing was performed on CD4+ T cells from blood, cultured in vitro, taken about 7 months after SARS-CoV-2 vaccination. The source is a human donor who had recovered from COVID-19.

This clonotype is medium-sized by share. This chain connects TRBV7-9 to TRBJ1-5; D might be TRBD1 (6 bases). Germline V gene data show CDR1 as SEHNR and CDR2 as FQNEAQ (reference sequence). V was shortened by 5 bases and J by 5 bases, with 13 bases between the two germline ends. The length of the CDR3 is 14 residues. The CDR3 loop reads CASSLTGLYQPQHF. The CDR3 bases are TGTGCCAGCAGCCTTACAGGGTTATATCAGCCCCAGCATTTT. The variable domain in full, with the rest retrieved from reference TRBV7-9 and TRBJ1-5, is DTGVSQNPRHKITKRGQNVTFRCDPISEHNRLYWYRQTLGQGPEFLTYFQNEAQLEKSRLLSDRFSAERPKGSFSTLEIQRTEQGDSAMYLCASSLTGLYQPQHFGDGTRLSIL.

The chain combines TRBV6-1 with TRBJ2-5; D remains ambiguous. CDR3 size: 12 residues. V shed 6 bases and J shed 9 bases, with 14 bases lying between them. Germline CDR1 is MNHNS and CDR2 is SASEGT. The DNA of the CDR3 is TGTGCCAGCAGGTTGGCACGCGGCGCCCAGTACTTC. Residues: CASRLARGAQYF.

A few counts support this clonotype. The chain joins TRBV19 to TRBJ1-1; D is undetermined. Deletions cut 7 bases from V and 5 bases from J, with 11 bases between. Germline loops: CDR1 LNHDA, CDR2 SQIVND (reference sequence). The CDR3 runs 12 residues. CDR3 bases: TGTGCCAGTAATACTGCGGGGACTGAAGCTTTCTTT. Translated, it gives CASNTAGTEAFF.

The chain has TRBV12-3 or TRBV12-4 and TRBJ2-7; 12 nucleotides agree with TRBD2. The V gene end was trimmed by 6 bases and the J gene end by 2 bases; junction bases not matched to a gene: 5. This CDR3 is built from 15 residues. CDR3 loop: CASRLGLAGPYEQYF. CDR3 in DNA: TGTGCCAGCAGGTTGGGACTAGCGGGCCCCTACGAGCAGTACTTC.

V usage is TRBV10-3 and J usage is TRBJ2-1; 7 bases fit TRBD2. The CDR3 is 14 amino acids. V shed 6 bases, J shed 7 bases, and the junction held 9 bases outside the gene matches. Germline CDR1 ENHRY, CDR2 SYGVKD. CDR3 in DNA: TGTGCCATCAGGCCTAGCGGTTTCGGGAATGAGCAGTTCTTC. It is translated as CAIRPSGFGNEQFF.

The sample holds a few counts of this clonotype. V gene TRBV7-2 combines with J gene TRBJ2-1, with 9 positions matching TRBD2. V lost 3 bases and J lost 4; bases outside the gene matches: 4. Germline V CDR1 and CDR2: SGHTA, FQGNSA. The length of the CDR3 is 15 residues. CDR3 region: CASSFGAGGYNEQFF. The CDR3 coding sequence is TGTGCCAGCAGCTTCGGAGCGGGAGGTTACAATGAGCAGTTCTTC.

The chain couples TRBV27 to TRBJ2-7, with D perhaps TRBD1 (6 bases). Germline CDR1 reads MNHEY; CDR2 reads SMNVEV (reference sequence). V gave up 6 bases and J gave up 6 bases, with 18 bases separating them. The CDR3 runs to 14 residues. CDR3 bases: TGTGCCAGCAGCCAGGGGCCAGGCGCGTCCGAGCAGTACTTC. It is translated as CASSQGPGASEQYF.

The V gene is TRBV5-1, the J gene TRBJ1-2; 8 bases map to TRBD1. The CDR3 runs 15 residues. Germline CDR1 and CDR2: SGHRS and YFSETQ. After removal of 3 bases from V and 3 bases from J, the junction contained 7 bases not matched to a gene. The DNA for the CDR3 is TGCGCCAGCAGCTCTTGGTCAGGGGGCGACTATGGCTACACCTTC. Protein sequence: CASSSWSGGDYGYTF.

The chain combines TRBV15 with TRBJ2-6, with D unclear. Germline V gene sequence: CDR1 LNHNV, CDR2 YYDKDF (reference sequence). The CDR3 is 13 residues long. V was trimmed by 8 bases and J by 1 base, leaving 6 bases between them. DNA for the CDR3: TGTGCCACCTCAATATCTGGGGCCAACGTCCTGACTTTC. As protein: CATSISGANVLTF.

In its sample, this clonotype was seen a few times. The DNA of the CDR3 is TGTGCCAGGTCGATCAGCGGGAGCTACGAGCAGTACTTC. Protein: CARSISGSYEQYF. This chain links TRBV25-1 with TRBJ2-7, with TRBD2 identical over 8 bases. V lost 9 bases and J lost 3; bases outside the gene matches: 7. Per the germline V gene, CDR1 is MGHDK and CDR2 is SYGVNS. The CDR3 extends over 13 amino acids.